Shown below are 18 T cell receptor beta chains from a single sample sequenced in a study of shared T cell receptors in the human thymus. Profiling relied on immunoSEQ multiplex PCR, and the TCRdb table lists in-frame clones only, not all of them. The repertoire holds some 700,000 clones, with approximately 83% as singletons. This sample was shared with a second study, whose subject was human thymus T cells.

The sequenced sample consisted of thymocytes. The origin of the receptors is a girl less than two years old with a congenital heart defect.

The gene calls are TRBV15 and TRBJ1-4; D may be TRBD1 (5 bases). Trimming took 3 bases from V and 8 from J, leaving 13 bases between them. Germline CDR1 reads LNHNV; CDR2 reads YYDKDF (reference sequence). The length of the CDR3 is 14 residues. CDR3 nucleotides: TGTGCCACCAGCAGTGGACAAAAAGGGGAAAAACTGTTTTTT. As protein: CATSSGQKGEKLFF.

The chain is built from TRBV27 and TRBJ1-2, with 7 bases identical to TRBD1. The CDR3 is 15 amino acids. With V trimmed by 2 bases and J by 4 bases, 7 bases remained unmatched. The germline CDR1 and CDR2 sequences are MNHEY and SMNVEV (reference sequence). CDR3 DNA sequence: TGTGCCAGCAGTTTAAAGGGGGCGCGAGGCTATGGCTACACCTTC. Its translation: CASSLKGARGYGYTF.

The chain employs TRBV7-9 and TRBJ1-2, with D perhaps matching TRBD1 (5 bases). Germline assignment: CDR1 SEHNR and CDR2 FQNEAQ (reference sequence). CDR3 length equals 17 residues. The V end was cut by 4 bases, the J end by 6 bases, with 24 bases between. The CDR3 DNA sequence: TGTGCCAGCAGCTCGGGGGAGGGGTTTTGGAATGGGAATGGCTACACCTTC. This encodes CASSSGEGFWNGNGYTF.

The chain uses TRBV11-2 and TRBJ2-5, with TRBD1 identical over 9 bases. Germline CDR1 is SGHAT and CDR2 is FQNNGV. The CDR3 totals 16 residues. J lost 5 bases, V lost 4 bases, and 11 bases had no gene match. CDR3 in DNA: TGTGCCAGCAGCTCGGGACAGGGAAGGCGCGGGGAGACCCAGTACTTC. Amino acids: CASSSGQGRRGETQYF.

This clone appeared a few times. This chain connects TRBV5-4 to TRBJ2-2; perhaps TRBD1 as D (6 bases). The CDR3 is made up of 15 amino acids. The V gene lost 5 bases and the J gene lost 4 bases, with 15 bases spanning the gap. Germline CDR1 is SGHNT and CDR2 is YYREEE (reference sequence). CDR3 nucleotide sequence: TGTGCCAGCAGAAGGTCGGACAGAGCCACCGGGGAGCTGTTTTTT. Amino acids: CASRRSDRATGELFF.

The chain uses TRBV7-2 and TRBJ2-2; D might be TRBD1 (6 bases). V lost 1 base to trimming and J lost 4 bases, with 13 bases between them. The germline gives CDR1 SGHTA, CDR2 FQGNSA. The CDR3 sequence is 16 residues long. CDR3 nucleotide sequence: TGTGCCAGCAGCTTAGAGGCCAGGGGCGTCACCGGGGAGCTGTTTTTT. It specifies CASSLEARGVTGELFF.

The chain combines TRBV5-1 with TRBJ1-1; D is unclear. The CDR3 contains 16 residues. Germline V gene lookup returns CDR1 SGHRS and CDR2 YFSETQ. V shed 1 base and J shed 0 bases, with 13 bases lying between them. This CDR3 is CASSLYGQRVNTEAFF. The CDR3 bases are TGCGCCAGCAGCTTGTACGGTCAGCGAGTGAACACTGAAGCTTTCTTT.

The chain recombines TRBV4-1 with TRBJ2-1; TRBD1 aligns across 7 bases. There are 14 residues in the CDR3. Germline CDR1 MGHRA, CDR2 YSYEKL. The V and J ends lost 1 base and 4 bases, in that order; junction bases with no gene match: 1. The CDR3 is CASSQGTGYNEQFF. In DNA form, the CDR3 reads TGCGCCAGCAGCCAAGGGACAGGATACAATGAGCAGTTCTTC.

The chain couples TRBV5-8 to TRBJ2-5, with a weak D call TRBD2 (6 bases). CDR1 is SGHTS, CDR2 YDEGEE, per germline. This CDR3 region has 15 residues. The V end was cut by 1 base, the J end by 1 base, with 11 bases between. CDR3 sequence: CASSLPTSLQETQYF. DNA of the CDR3: TGTGCCAGCAGCTTGCCTACTAGCCTCCAAGAGACCCAGTACTTC.

This clone has a handful of counts. The genes are TRBV6-4 and TRBJ1-6, with TRBD1 matching 8 bases. The CDR3 extends over 14 amino acids. The V gene's germline CDR1 is MRHNA and CDR2 SNTAGT. The junction had 6 bases not matched to a gene; V was cut back by 5 bases and J by 9 bases. The DNA of the CDR3 is TGTGCCAGCAGTCGACAGGGGAGCAGTTCACCCCTCCACTTT. This gives the protein CASSRQGSSSPLHF.

The chain uses TRBV10-3 and TRBJ1-5, with D perhaps TRBD1 (5 bases). The CDR3 runs 16 residues. Germline V gene lookup returns CDR1 ENHRY and CDR2 SYGVKD. Trimming cost V 2 bases and J 2 bases, with 13 bases left between them. CDR3 loop: CAISERGGRGNQPQHF. The CDR3 coding sequence is TGTGCCATCAGTGAGCGGGGGGGTCGTGGCAATCAGCCCCAGCATTTT.

Of note for this clone: Other DNA variants within this sample encode the same CDR3. The chain carries TRBV28 and TRBJ1-5, with TRBD1 matching 8 bases. This CDR3 is built from 19 residues. The germline CDR1 and CDR2 sequences are MDHEN and SYDVKM. V trimming: 2 bases; J trimming: 2 bases; junction bases outside the gene matches: 14. Here the CDR3 reads CASSLGGRGQKWGNQPQHF. In DNA, the CDR3 is TGTGCCAGCAGTTTAGGTGGCAGGGGGCAAAAGTGGGGCAATCAGCCCCAGCATTTT.

The CDR3 DNA reads TGTGCCAGCAGCCAAGAGTCCAGGAGGTTCGGGATTAACGTCGAGCAGTACTTC. This encodes CASSQESRRFGINVEQYF. This chain links TRBV4-2 with TRBJ2-7; tentatively, D is TRBD2 (5 bases). CDR3 size: 18 residues. In germline, CDR1 is LGHNA, CDR2 YNFKEQ. The ends were cut back, 0 bases at V and 6 bases at J, with 24 bases in the middle.

This clone showed up just a few times. The J gene is TRBJ1-3, the V gene TRBV30; TRBD1 might be the D (6 bases). Germline CDR1 GTSNPN, CDR2 SVGIG (reference sequence). V was trimmed by 3 bases and J by 0 bases, leaving 12 bases between them. The CDR3 is 15 residues long. CDR3 nucleotide sequence: TGTGCCTGGAGGCGGGGGGCCCGCTCTGGAAACACCATATATTTT. Translated: CAWRRGARSGNTIYF. Full variable domain (missing parts from reference TRBV30 and TRBJ1-3): SQTIHQWPATLVQPVGSPLSLECTVEGTSNPNLYWYRQAAGRGLQLLFYSVGIGQISSEVPQNLSASRPQDRQFILSSKKLLLSDSGFYLCAWRRGARSGNTIYFGEGSWLTVV.

The rearrangement uses TRBV2 and TRBJ1-6; tentatively, D is TRBD1 (6 bases). The CDR3 runs to 17 residues. The V and J ends lost 6 bases and 10 bases respectively, with 25 bases between them. Per germline, CDR1 SNHLY and CDR2 FYNNEI. The CDR3 nucleotides read TGTGCCAGCAGCGGCGACCCCCCGGGACACTTCGGGTCACCCCTCCACTTT. Amino acids: CASSGDPPGHFGSPLHF.

V usage is TRBV4-2 and J usage is TRBJ2-3; D gene unclear. The germline V gene has CDR1 LGHNA and CDR2 YNFKEQ. The CDR3 sequence is 17 residues long. V was cut by 1 base and J by 2 bases, with 16 bases left in between. CDR3 loop: CASSQVRAGPSTDTQYF. CDR3 nucleotide sequence: TGTGCCAGCAGCCAAGTTCGTGCTGGCCCATCCACAGATACGCAGTATTTT.

In its sample, this clone was seen once. This chain uses TRBV7-2 with TRBJ1-5; TRBD1 agrees at 7 bases. The CDR3 sequence is 15 residues long. Germline loops: CDR1 SGHTA, CDR2 FQGNSA. J lost 4 bases, V lost 1 base, and 4 bases had no gene match. CDR3 sequence reads: CASSLVAGGNQPQHF. CDR3 nucleotide sequence: TGTGCCAGCAGCTTAGTGGCAGGGGGGAATCAGCCCCAGCATTTT.

In this sample, this clone turned up a few times. The chain links TRBV6-5 to TRBJ1-1; TRBD1 aligns across 9 bases. Per germline, CDR1 MNHEY and CDR2 SVGAGI. CDR3 length: 15 residues. Trimming removed 2 bases from V and 4 bases from J; junction bases left unmatched: 5. The CDR3 coding sequence is TGTGCCAGCAGTTACGGGGACAGGGTTGGCACTGAAGCTTTCTTT. Translated, it gives CASSYGDRVGTEAFF.